One and the same sample provided the 22 T cell receptor beta chains below, sequenced in a study of cytomegalovirus exposure and HLA in healthy donors. With 60 Vbeta and 13 Jbeta primers, the PCR was carried out. The table came from immunoSEQ multiplex PCR; TCRdb's copy has only in-frame clones and leaves some out. The sample lists 180,000 or so clones; 75% to 90% were seen once. Material: PBMCs. All receptors come from a woman aged 30 to 39 in good health and CMV-seronegative.

This clone was detected a few times. The V and J genes are TRBV19 and TRBJ2-3, with TRBD2 as a possible D gene (5 bases). With 3 bases removed from V and 6 bases from J, the gap between germline ends came to 13 bases. The CDR3 runs 14 residues. Looked up from germline, CDR1 is LNHDA and CDR2 is SQIVND (reference sequence). The CDR3: CASSITGVSDTQYF. In nucleotides, the CDR3 is TGTGCCAGTAGTATTACCGGGGTTAGCGATACGCAGTATTTT. The full variable domain, rest sourced from reference TRBV19 and TRBJ2-3, is DGGITQSPKYLFRKEGQNVTLSCEQNLNHDAMYWYRQDPGQGLRLIYYSQIVNDFQKGDIAEGYSVSREKKESFPLTVTSAQKNPTAFYLCASSITGVSDTQYFGPGTRLTVL.

The chain carries TRBV2 and TRBJ2-2; D perhaps matches TRBD1 (6 bases). This CDR3 contains 15 residues. Germline CDR1 is SNHLY and CDR2 is FYNNEI. V was pared by 7 bases and J by 0 bases, with 12 bases between. In DNA, the CDR3 is TGTGCCAGCATAGGGACACCCGCGAACACCGGGGAGCTGTTTTTT. It encodes CASIGTPANTGELFF.

V and J are TRBV5-1 and TRBJ1-4, with a possible D match to TRBD1 (5 bases). The V gene lost 4 bases and the J gene lost 8 bases, with 18 bases spanning the gap. Per germline, CDR1 SGHRS and CDR2 YFSETQ. This CDR3 has 15 amino acids. Here the CDR3 DNA reads TGCGCCAGCAGCCCGGGGGAGGACAAGCGGGAAAAACTGTTTTTT. It yields the protein CASSPGEDKREKLFF.

This clone is a singleton in its sample. This chain uses TRBV5-1 with TRBJ2-7; 9 bases align to TRBD1. Unmatched junction bases numbered 3, after V lost 2 bases and J lost 3 bases. Germline values: CDR1 SGHRS, CDR2 YFSETQ. This CDR3 is built from 14 residues. For the CDR3, the DNA is TGCGCCAGCAGCTTCGGGACAGGGAGCTACGAGCAGTACTTC. Protein sequence: CASSFGTGSYEQYF.

This clone was found a few times. The chain employs TRBV6-5 and TRBJ2-1; 9 positions agree with TRBD2. In germline, CDR1 is MNHEY, CDR2 SVGAGI. After removal of 7 bases from V and 9 bases from J, the junction contained 13 bases not matched to a gene. CDR3 length equals 15 residues. The CDR3 reads CASTELAGGVSEQFF. DNA of the CDR3: TGTGCCAGCACCGAACTAGCGGGCGGGGTTTCTGAGCAGTTCTTC.

The V and J genes are TRBV19 and TRBJ2-2, with TRBD1 as a possible D gene (5 bases). Germline CDR1 and CDR2: LNHDA and SQIVND (reference sequence). Trimming stripped 7 bases from V and 7 bases from J, with 13 bases between. The CDR3 sequence is 13 residues long. This CDR3 is CASTAGFFGELFF. CDR3 in DNA: TGTGCCAGTACGGCAGGGTTCTTCGGGGAGCTGTTTTTT.

V usage is TRBV4-1 and J usage is TRBJ2-1, with D unclear. The CDR3 totals 13 residues. Trimming shortened V by 1 base and J by 7 bases, and 8 bases separated the two germline ends. CDR1 is MGHRA, CDR2 YSYEKL, per germline. The CDR3: CASSQGMTNEQFF. In nucleotides, the CDR3 is TGCGCCAGCAGCCAAGGGATGACTAATGAGCAGTTCTTC.

The chain links TRBV15 to TRBJ1-5, with a tentative D call TRBD1 (6 bases). The germline V gene encodes CDR1 LNHNV and CDR2 YYDKDF (reference sequence). V lost 4 bases and J 2 bases, leaving 9 bases between the germline ends. The CDR3 covers 14 residues. The CDR3 DNA sequence: TGTGCCACCAGCATCAGGGGAGGCAATCAGCCCCAGCATTTT. This translates into CATSIRGGNQPQHF.

This clone was detected once. The V and J genes are TRBV10-3 and TRBJ2-7, with TRBD1 matching over 10 bases. This CDR3 has 15 amino acids. Germline values: CDR1 ENHRY, CDR2 SYGVKD. Trimming cost V 2 bases and J 4 bases; bases outside gene matches: 5. CDR3 DNA sequence: TGTGCCATCAGTGAGGGGACAGGGGAAAGGTACGAGCAGTACTTC. Translating it yields CAISEGTGERYEQYF.

This clone was observed a handful of times. The chain couples TRBV12-5 to TRBJ1-1; D uncertain. CDR1 and CDR2 (germline): LGHNT, FRNRAP. Trimming shortened V by 2 bases and J by 5 bases, and 21 bases separated the two germline ends. There are 17 residues in the CDR3. CDR3 in amino acids: CASGLFIGEGRWTEAFF. The CDR3 coding sequence is TGTGCTAGTGGTTTGTTTATCGGGGAAGGGCGGTGGACTGAAGCTTTCTTT.

The chain joins TRBV7-9 to TRBJ2-2, with 12 bases matching TRBD2. Germline assignment: CDR1 SEHNR and CDR2 FQNEAQ (reference sequence). Losses at the gene ends were 5 bases for V and 6 bases for J; bases not matched to a gene: 7. The CDR3 is 16 amino acids. CDR3 in amino acids: CASSPLAGGIAGELFF. The CDR3 DNA reads TGTGCCAGCAGCCCTCTAGCGGGAGGGATCGCCGGGGAGCTGTTTTTT.

The V and J genes are TRBV30 and TRBJ2-7; D possibly corresponds to TRBD2 (5 bases). The CDR3 is made up of 14 amino acids. Trimming left V 1 base short and J 7 bases short, with 17 bases between. CDR1 and CDR2 from the germline V gene are GTSNPN and SVGIG (reference sequence). The CDR3, as DNA: TGTGCCTGGAGTGCCCCGGGATTCCGGCAGGAGCAGTACTTC. It yields the protein CAWSAPGFRQEQYF.

The chain is built from TRBV7-8 and TRBJ2-2, with D possibly TRBD2 on 5 matching bases. V was trimmed by 3 bases and J by 4 bases, leaving 9 bases between them. The germline gives CDR1 SGHVS, CDR2 FQNEAQ. The CDR3 is made up of 14 amino acids. The CDR3, as DNA: TGTGCCAGCAGCTTGACTGAGGGCACCGGGGAGCTGTTTTTT. It translates to CASSLTEGTGELFF. The full variable domain, completed using reference TRBV7-8 and TRBJ2-2, is GAGVSQSPRYKVAKRGQDVALRCDPISGHVSLFWYQQALGQGPEFLTYFQNEAQLDKSGLPSDRFFAERPEGSVSTLKIQRTQQEDSAVYLCASSLTEGTGELFFGEGSRLTVL.

The CDR3 DNA follows: TGTGCCAGTAGTTCCCGGGACAGAAACACCGGGGAGCTGTTTTTT. This gives the protein CASSSRDRNTGELFF. J is TRBJ2-2 and V is TRBV19; 7 bases align to TRBD1. This CDR3 comprises 15 residues. The germline CDR1 and CDR2 sequences are LNHDA and SQIVND (reference sequence). J was trimmed by 2 bases and V by 5 bases; bases with no gene match: 5.

This chain uses TRBV27 with TRBJ2-7; 15 bases agree with TRBD2. Unmatched junction bases numbered 5, after V lost 4 bases and J lost 4 bases. The CDR3 length is 16 residues. The germline gives CDR1 MNHEY, CDR2 SMNVEV (reference sequence). The CDR3 region has the DNA TGTGCCAGCAGTTCAGGACTAGCGGGAGGGCCGTACGAGCAGTACTTC. This translates into CASSSGLAGGPYEQYF.

This rearrangement joins TRBV15 to TRBJ2-3; 9 bases map to TRBD2. Trimming cost V 5 bases and J 7 bases; bases outside gene matches: 4. There are 13 residues in the CDR3. Looked up from germline, CDR1 is LNHNV and CDR2 is YYDKDF (reference sequence). CDR3 nucleotides: TGTGCCACCAGCGGGACTAGCCCAAATACGCAGTATTTT. Protein: CATSGTSPNTQYF.

The rearrangement joins TRBV28 to TRBJ1-4; 9 positions agree with TRBD1. The CDR3 contains 15 residues. The V and J ends lost 5 bases and 10 bases, in that order; junction bases with no gene match: 11. Germline loops: CDR1 MDHEN, CDR2 SYDVKM. CDR3 sequence: CASSPVERTGAKLFF. CDR3 sequence (DNA): TGTGCCAGCAGTCCCGTGGAAAGGACAGGGGCAAAACTGTTTTTT.

This clone was seen once. The V gene is TRBV13, the J gene TRBJ2-3, with D perhaps TRBD2 (5 bases). With 3 bases removed from V and 1 base from J, the gap between germline ends came to 14 bases. The germline CDR1 and CDR2 sequences are PRHDT and FYEKMQ (reference sequence). The CDR3 length is 16 residues. Here the CDR3 reads CASSFRGSSRTDTQYF. The CDR3 DNA reads as TGTGCCAGCAGCTTCCGTGGGAGTAGCCGCACAGATACGCAGTATTTT. Using reference TRBV13 and TRBJ2-3 for the parts outside the CDR3, the full variable domain is AAGVIQSPRHLIKEKRETATLKCYPIPRHDTVYWYQQGPGQDPQFLISFYEKMQSDKGSIPDRFSAQQFSDYHSELNMSSLELGDSALYFCASSFRGSSRTDTQYFGPGTRLTVL.

The chain uses TRBV5-1 and TRBJ2-7, with TRBD2 matching over 10 bases. Germline values: CDR1 SGHRS, CDR2 YFSETQ. The J segment lost 5 bases and the V segment lost 5 bases, leaving 16 bases of the junction unmatched. The CDR3 has 17 amino acids. The CDR3 DNA is TGCGCCAGCAGTCCACTTGGATCAGCGGGGGGGCTCCACGAGCAGTACTTC. Amino acid sequence: CASSPLGSAGGLHEQYF. The variable domain in full, with the rest retrieved from reference TRBV5-1 and TRBJ2-7, is KAGVTQTPRYLIKTRGQQVTLSCSPISGHRSVSWYQQTPGQGLQFLFEYFSETQRNKGNFPGRFSGRQFSNSRSEMNVSTLELGDSALYLCASSPLGSAGGLHEQYFGPGTRLTVT.

The chain combines TRBV27 with TRBJ2-1; 10 bases are shared with TRBD2. V lost 6 bases to trimming and J lost 5 bases; unmatched junction nucleotides: 4. CDR1 MNHEY and CDR2 SMNVEV come from the germline V gene (reference sequence). The CDR3 consists of 14 residues. CDR3 sequence: CASRLGLADNEQFF. The CDR3 region has the DNA TGTGCCAGCAGACTCGGACTAGCGGACAATGAGCAGTTCTTC.

The J gene is TRBJ2-1, the V gene TRBV7-9; D gene uncertain. V was cut by 5 bases and J by 8 bases, with 13 bases left in between. Germline V CDR1 and CDR2: SEHNR, FQNEAQ (reference sequence). This CDR3 spans 13 amino acids. DNA for the CDR3: TGTGCCAGCAGCCAAATTAGATATTATGAGCAGTTCTTC. Translation: CASSQIRYYEQFF.

The chain is built from TRBV30 and TRBJ2-3, with D perhaps TRBD1 (5 bases). The V and J ends lost 7 bases and 0 bases respectively, with 17 bases between them. This CDR3 contains 15 residues. The germline gives CDR1 GTSNPN, CDR2 SVGIG (reference sequence). CDR3 sequence: CASLADTPSTDTQYF. The CDR3 DNA is TGTGCCTCCTTGGCGGACACCCCTAGCACAGATACGCAGTATTTT.